The following is a T cell receptor (beta chain) sequence with its context. Generated by immunoSEQ multiplex PCR, the TCRdb table keeps only in-frame clones and is missing some. The table includes approximately 16,000 clones, 70% to 90% detected once. Germline lookup yields CDR1 SGHTA and CDR2 FQGNSA. The CDR3 has 15 amino acids. Trimming stripped 2 bases from V and 5 bases from J, with 15 bases between. This sample was taken from a study of blood T cell repertoires in COVID-19. The source of this sequence is a human donor in a cohort sampled during active COVID-19. Sequencing was carried out using peripheral blood. The rearrangement links TRBV7-2 to TRBJ2-5; tentative D call: TRBD2 (7 bases). The CDR3 coding sequence is TGTGCCAGCAGCTTACGGCGGGGGCCTGGGGAGACCCAGTACTTC. Translation gives CASSLRRGPGETQYF.